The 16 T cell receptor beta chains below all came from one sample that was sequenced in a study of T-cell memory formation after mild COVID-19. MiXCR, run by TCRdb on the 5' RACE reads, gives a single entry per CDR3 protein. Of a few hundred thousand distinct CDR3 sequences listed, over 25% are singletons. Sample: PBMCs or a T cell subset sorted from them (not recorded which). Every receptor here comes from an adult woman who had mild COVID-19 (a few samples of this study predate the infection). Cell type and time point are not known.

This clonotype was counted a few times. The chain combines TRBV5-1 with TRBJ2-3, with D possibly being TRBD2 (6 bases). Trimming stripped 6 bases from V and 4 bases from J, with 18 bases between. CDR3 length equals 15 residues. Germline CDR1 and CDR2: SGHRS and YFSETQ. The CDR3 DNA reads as TGCGCCAGCACCCCCGTGGCCGGAGGGCCAGATACGCAGTATTTT. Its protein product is CASTPVAGGPDTQYF.

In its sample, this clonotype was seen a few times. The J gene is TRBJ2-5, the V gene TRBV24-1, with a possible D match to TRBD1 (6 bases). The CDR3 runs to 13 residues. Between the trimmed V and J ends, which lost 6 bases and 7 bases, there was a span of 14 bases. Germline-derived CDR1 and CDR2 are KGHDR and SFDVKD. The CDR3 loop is CATSSQGRLTQYF. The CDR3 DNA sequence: TGTGCCACCAGTTCCCAGGGGCGGTTGACCCAGTACTTC.

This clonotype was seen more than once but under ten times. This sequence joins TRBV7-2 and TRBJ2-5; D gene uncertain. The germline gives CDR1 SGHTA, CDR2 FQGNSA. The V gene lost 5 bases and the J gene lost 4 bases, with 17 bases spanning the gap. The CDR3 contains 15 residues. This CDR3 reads CASSPRSSPGETQYF. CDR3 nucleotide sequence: TGTGCCAGCAGCCCACGTTCCTCCCCCGGAGAGACCCAGTACTTC.

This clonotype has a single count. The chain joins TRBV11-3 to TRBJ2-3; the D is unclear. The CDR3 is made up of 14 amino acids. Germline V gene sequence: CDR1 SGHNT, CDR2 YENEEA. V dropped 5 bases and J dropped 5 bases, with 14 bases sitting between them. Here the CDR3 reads CASSGRLRRDTQYF. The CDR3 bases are TGTGCCAGCAGCGGACGCCTTAGGCGAGATACGCAGTATTTT.

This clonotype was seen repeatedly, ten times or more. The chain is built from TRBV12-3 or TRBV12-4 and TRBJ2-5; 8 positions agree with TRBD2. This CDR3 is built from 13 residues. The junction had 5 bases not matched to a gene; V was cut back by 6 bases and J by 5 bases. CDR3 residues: CASRAPSGETQYF. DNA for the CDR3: TGTGCCAGCAGAGCTCCTAGCGGGGAGACCCAGTACTTC.

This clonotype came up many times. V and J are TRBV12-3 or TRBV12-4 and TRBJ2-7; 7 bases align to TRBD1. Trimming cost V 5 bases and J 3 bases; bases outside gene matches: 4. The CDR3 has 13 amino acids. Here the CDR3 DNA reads TGTGCCAGCAGTCCCAGGGGGAACTACGAGCAGTACTTC. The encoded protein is CASSPRGNYEQYF.

The DNA for the CDR3 is TGTGCCAGCGGACGGACGGCCACATACGAGCAGTACTTC. It encodes CASGRTATYEQYF. The rearrangement joins TRBV27 to TRBJ2-7; D is uncertain. Germline V gene sequence: CDR1 MNHEY, CDR2 SMNVEV (reference sequence). Trimming removed 8 bases at V and 4 bases at J, with 15 bases between. The CDR3 extends over 13 amino acids.

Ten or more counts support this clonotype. The CDR3, as DNA: TGTGCCAGCAGCTCGCGGGGGGGCATCCAAGAGACCCAGTACTTC. This gives the protein CASSSRGGIQETQYF. V and J are TRBV7-2 and TRBJ2-5; TRBD2 matches 9 bases. The CDR3 sequence is 15 residues long. The V gene end was trimmed by 4 bases and the J gene end by 1 base; junction bases not matched to a gene: 4. Germline CDR1 SGHTA, CDR2 FQGNSA.

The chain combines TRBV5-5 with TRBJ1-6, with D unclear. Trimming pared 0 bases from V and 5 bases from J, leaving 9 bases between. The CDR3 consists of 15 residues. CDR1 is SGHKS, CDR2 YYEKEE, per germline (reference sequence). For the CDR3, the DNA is TGTGCCAGCAGCTTGGCATGGGGAGATAATTCACCCCTCCACTTT. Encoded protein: CASSLAWGDNSPLHF.

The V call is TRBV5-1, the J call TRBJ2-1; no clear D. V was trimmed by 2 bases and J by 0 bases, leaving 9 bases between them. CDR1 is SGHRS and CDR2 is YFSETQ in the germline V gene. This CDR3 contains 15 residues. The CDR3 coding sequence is TGCGCCAGCAGCTTAACACGCGTCTCCTACAATGAGCAGTTCTTC. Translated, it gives CASSLTRVSYNEQFF. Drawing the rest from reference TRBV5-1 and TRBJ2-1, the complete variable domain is KAGVTQTPRYLIKTRGQQVTLSCSPISGHRSVSWYQQTPGQGLQFLFEYFSETQRNKGNFPGRFSGRQFSNSRSEMNVSTLELGDSALYLCASSLTRVSYNEQFFGPGTRLTVL.

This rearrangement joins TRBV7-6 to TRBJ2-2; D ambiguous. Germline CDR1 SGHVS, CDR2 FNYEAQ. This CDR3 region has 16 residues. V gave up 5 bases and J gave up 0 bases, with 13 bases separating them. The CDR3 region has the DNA TGTGCCAGCAGCCCGAGAGGAAGCGCGAACACCGGGGAGCTGTTTTTT. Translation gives CASSPRGSANTGELFF.

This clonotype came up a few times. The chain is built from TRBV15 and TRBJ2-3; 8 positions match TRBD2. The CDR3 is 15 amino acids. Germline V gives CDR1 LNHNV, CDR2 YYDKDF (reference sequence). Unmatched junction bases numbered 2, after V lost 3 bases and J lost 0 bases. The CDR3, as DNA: TGTGCCACCAGCAGGCGGGGGGCTAGCACAGATACGCAGTATTTT. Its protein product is CATSRRGASTDTQYF. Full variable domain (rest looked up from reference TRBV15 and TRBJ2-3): DAMVIQNPRYQVTQFGKPVTLSCSQTLNHNVMYWYQQKSSQAPKLLFHYYDKDFNNEADTPDNFQSRRPNTSFCFLDIRSPGLGDTAMYLCATSRRGASTDTQYFGPGTRLTVL.

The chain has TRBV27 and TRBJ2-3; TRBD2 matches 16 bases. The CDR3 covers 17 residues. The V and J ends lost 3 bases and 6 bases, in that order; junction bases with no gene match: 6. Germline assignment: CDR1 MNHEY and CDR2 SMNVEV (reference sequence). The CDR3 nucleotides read TGTGCCAGCAGTTTCCGGGGACTAGCGGGGGGGTTCGATACGCAGTATTTT. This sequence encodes CASSFRGLAGGFDTQYF.

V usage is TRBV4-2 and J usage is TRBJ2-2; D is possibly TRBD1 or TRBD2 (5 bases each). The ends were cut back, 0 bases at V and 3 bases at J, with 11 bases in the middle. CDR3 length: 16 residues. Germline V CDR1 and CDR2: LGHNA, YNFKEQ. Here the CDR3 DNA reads TGTGCCAGCAGCCAAGAGTGGGACGATCACACCGGGGAGCTGTTTTTT. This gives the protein CASSQEWDDHTGELFF.

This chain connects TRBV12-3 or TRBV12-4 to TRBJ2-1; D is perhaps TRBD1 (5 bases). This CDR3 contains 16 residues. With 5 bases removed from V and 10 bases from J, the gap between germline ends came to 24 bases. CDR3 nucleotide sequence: TGTGCCAGCAGTCATCCCCCAGGGAACTCTATGGGAGAGCAGTTCTTC. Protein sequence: CASSHPPGNSMGEQFF.

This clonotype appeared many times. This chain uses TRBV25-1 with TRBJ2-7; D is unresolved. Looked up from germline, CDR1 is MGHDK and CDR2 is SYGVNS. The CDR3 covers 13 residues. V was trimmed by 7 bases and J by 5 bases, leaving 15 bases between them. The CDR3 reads CASTDPPGDEQYF. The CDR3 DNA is TGTGCCAGCACAGACCCACCAGGAGACGAGCAGTACTTC.